This is a list of T cell receptor beta chains from one sample in a study of blood T cells in healthy people across ages. TCRdb called the 5' RACE reads again in MiXCR, with one record for every CDR3 protein. This repertoire shows roughly 720,000 distinct CDR3 sequences, roughly 53% found once; its top ten account for 40% to 50%. The sample consisted of blood. The receptors stem from a man older than 75 in good health. CDR3s include the opening cysteine and the closing phenylalanine or tryptophan. Each record gives: clone size, V gene, J gene, D gene, CDR3 DNA, CDR3 protein. The D gene is left open where the match is weak. For some rows the clone size is stated as once, few or many, or as a class when expanded; others skip it.

-	TRBV12-3/TRBV12-4	TRBJ2-3	TRBD2	TGTGCCAGCAGCTCAACCGGGACTAGCGGGAGTGGTACGCAGTATTTT	CASSSTGTSGSGTQYF
few	TRBV3-1	TRBJ2-5	-	TGTGCCAGCAGCCAAGGTGACTGGGGCGTCGGGGAGACCCAGTACTTC	CASSQGDWGVGETQYF
few	TRBV5-1	TRBJ1-2	-	TGCGCCAGCAGCTTGGGGGACCTGGGAGGCTACACCTTC	CASSLGDLGGYTF
-	TRBV10-1	TRBJ2-7	-	TGCGCCAGCATTGACGGACAGCCCGACCTTTACGAGCAGTACTTC	CASIDGQPDLYEQYF
-	TRBV27	TRBJ2-5	TRBD1	TGTGCCAGCAGTTTATATTCCCAGGGGGTTATCTCGGGTTCCCCCCAAGAGACCCAGTACTTC	CASSLYSQGVISGSPQETQYF
-	TRBV29-1	TRBJ1-2	-	TGCAGCGTTGAAGAACATAACTATGGCTACACCTTC	CSVEEHNYGYTF
-	TRBV11-2	TRBJ2-1	-	TGTGCCAGCAGCCCCCTTGTTGGTTGGAATGGGCAGTTCTTC	CASSPLVGWNGQFF
-	TRBV21-1	TRBJ1-5	-	TGTGCCAGCAGTCACTACGGGAGTCAGCCCCAGCATTTT	CASSHYGSQPQHF
-	TRBV29-1	TRBJ1-1	TRBD1	TGCAGCGCCGGCGGACGGACAGGGGGGAACACTGAAGCTTTCTTT	CSAGGRTGGNTEAFF
-	TRBV7-9	TRBJ2-1	-	TGTGCCAGCGGGAGGTCGTACAATGAGCAGTTCTTC	CASGRSYNEQFF
once	TRBV7-2	TRBJ2-1	-	TGTGCCAGCAGCTTAACGGGGGCTCGATACAATGAGCAGTTCTTC	CASSLTGARYNEQFF
once	TRBV9	TRBJ2-1	TRBD2	TGTGCCAGCAGCATGGGGACTAGCGGTAAGCAGTTCTTC	CASSMGTSGKQFF
-	TRBV10-3	TRBJ2-1	TRBD1	TGTGCCATCGGGACAGGGGGCTACAATGAGCAGTTCTTC	CAIGTGGYNEQFF
-	TRBV20-1	TRBJ2-7	-	TGCAGTCCCACAGGGCTCGACGAGCAGTACTTC	CSPTGLDEQYF
-	TRBV28	TRBJ2-2	TRBD2	TGTGCCAGCACCCTAGCGGGAGGGGTTGGGGAGCTGTTTTTT	CASTLAGGVGELFF
few	TRBV29-1	TRBJ1-2	-	TGCAGCGTTGCGGGTTCGGAATTGGACTATGGCTACACCTTC	CSVAGSELDYGYTF
-	TRBV9	TRBJ2-1	-	TGTGCCAGCAGCGCAGGTTCAATAGCCCATGAGCAGTTCTTC	CASSAGSIAHEQFF
few	TRBV2	TRBJ2-4	-	TGTGCCAGCACCGAGCGGGCAAATGCCAAAAACATTCAGTACTTC	CASTERANAKNIQYF
once	TRBV10-1	TRBJ2-7	-	TGCGCCAGCAGTGGTCCTTTTCCGTACGGGCAGTACTTC	CASSGPFPYGQYF
once	TRBV27	TRBJ2-7	TRBD2	TGTGCCAGCAGTTTTCGGCTTTATATCTCCGGGAGGGCCACTCGATACGAGCAGTACTTC	CASSFRLYISGRATRYEQYF
few	TRBV7-2	TRBJ2-7	TRBD2	TGTGCCAGCAGCTTAGCCGGGACTAGCTTACCAGACGAGCAGTACTTC	CASSLAGTSLPDEQYF
few	TRBV14	TRBJ2-7	-	TGTGCCAGCAGCCAAGATTCGGGGAGGGGGGCCTACGAGCAGTACTTC	CASSQDSGRGAYEQYF
-	TRBV30	TRBJ2-1	-	TGTGCCTGGAGTGTATATGACCGGAGCTTCTACAATGAGCAGTTCTTC	CAWSVYDRSFYNEQFF
-	TRBV29-1	TRBJ2-1	-	TGCAGCGCCTTCGACCCCCCGGAGCAGTTCTTC	CSAFDPPEQFF
-	TRBV28	TRBJ2-4	-	TGTGCCAGCAGTTTTTCGGGCCAGGTGAAAAACATTCAGTACTTC	CASSFSGQVKNIQYF
few	TRBV9	TRBJ1-6	-	TGTGCCAGCAGCGTAGTTGTGGATTCACCCCTCCACTTT	CASSVVVDSPLHF
-	TRBV29-1	TRBJ2-7	TRBD1	TGCAGCGTTTATAGGGTTAGGGACAGAGCCTACGAGCAGTACTTC	CSVYRVRDRAYEQYF
few	TRBV29-1	TRBJ2-2	-	TGCAGCGTTGAAGACGTGGGAGTGGCCGGGGAGCTGTTTTTT	CSVEDVGVAGELFF
-	TRBV10-3	TRBJ2-7	-	TGTGCCATCCGACCAGACACCTCGGGAGAGCAGTACTTC	CAIRPDTSGEQYF
-	TRBV28	TRBJ2-7	-	TGTGCCAGCAGAGGCGGGACCACCTACGAGCAGTACTTC	CASRGGTTYEQYF
-	TRBV5-1	TRBJ2-3	-	TGCGCCAGCAGCTTGGGGGACCCCATCGGCACAGATACGCAGTATTTT	CASSLGDPIGTDTQYF
-	TRBV27	TRBJ1-2	TRBD1	TGTGCCAGCAGTCCAGACAGGGTTGGCTATGGCTACACCTTC	CASSPDRVGYGYTF